This T cell receptor beta chain is drawn from a study of Graves' ophthalmopathy and Graves' hyperthyroidism. Overall study results and limits: Also, most clonotypes expanded in the thyroid above 0.001 frequency appeared in blood.

The CDR3 is made up of 14 amino acids. V lost 1 base, J lost 10 bases, and 16 bases lay in between. Germline V gene lookup returns CDR1 MGHDK and CDR2 SYGVNS. Every ophthalmopathy donor presented moderate-to-severe activity, CAS ≥3, NOSPECS ≥4 and duration under 3 months. Patients were left out if they had other autoimmune diseases, uncontrolled infections, pregnancy or lactation. The diagnostic workup employed clinical symptoms, serum thyroxine, TRAb, thyroid ultrasound and orbital computed tomography. TCR beta CDR3 regions were amplified from RNA transcripts. First-round RT-PCR used HTBI primers; second-round multiplex PCR followed. TCRdb processed the multiplex PCR reads anew with MiXCR; each CDR3 protein has one entry. The sample has 600,000 to 950,000 distinct CDR3 sequences, roughly 40% seen once. On this clonotype itself: Its specificity is unknown.

V usage is TRBV25-1 and J usage is TRBJ1-2, with D perhaps matching TRBD1 (6 bases). The sequenced material came from peripheral blood. The TCR was taken from an adult man with Graves' ophthalmopathy. CDR3 in amino acids: CASSESGASQIYTF. Here the CDR3 DNA reads TGTGCCAGCAGTGAATCGGGGGCGAGCCAGATCTACACCTTC.